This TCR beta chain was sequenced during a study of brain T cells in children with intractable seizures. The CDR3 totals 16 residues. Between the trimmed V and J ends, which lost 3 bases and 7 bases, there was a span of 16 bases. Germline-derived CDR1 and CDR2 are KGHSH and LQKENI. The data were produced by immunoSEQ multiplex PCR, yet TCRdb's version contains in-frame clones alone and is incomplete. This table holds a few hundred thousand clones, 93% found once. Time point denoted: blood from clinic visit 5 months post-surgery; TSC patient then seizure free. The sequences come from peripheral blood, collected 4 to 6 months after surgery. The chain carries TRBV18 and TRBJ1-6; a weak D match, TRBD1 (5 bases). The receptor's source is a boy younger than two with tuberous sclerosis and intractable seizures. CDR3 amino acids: CASSPLGLSGNSPLHF. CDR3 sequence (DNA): TGTGCCAGCTCACCCTTGGGACTCTCGGGGAATTCACCCCTCCACTTT. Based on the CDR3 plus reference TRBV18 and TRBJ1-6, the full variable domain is NAGVMQNPRHLVRRRGQEARLRCSPMKGHSHVYWYRQLPEEGLKFMVYLQKENIIDESGMPKERFSAEFPKEGPSILRIQQVVRGDSAAYFCASSPLGLSGNSPLHFGNGTRLTVT.